Shown below are 10 T cell receptor beta chains from a single sample sequenced in a study of human T cells and chemical hapten exposure. The sample's time point: pre-sensitization, week 0. Indicated treatment: therapeutic diphenylcyclopropenone sensitization with weekly scalp DPC. TCRdb reanalysed the RACE reads using MiXCR and keeps one entry per CDR3 protein. The sample lists 40,000 to 50,000 distinct CDR3 sequences, 9.5% to 15% occurring once. Specimen: whole blood, collected in connection with sensitization to the hapten diphenylcyclopropenone (DPC). The source is a woman in her twenties or thirties with alopecia areata. Some clones in this sample may be carry-over from other donors' samples.

This sequence joins TRBV19 and TRBJ1-1, with D tentatively TRBD1 (5 bases). V dropped 5 bases and J dropped 1 base, with 8 bases sitting between them. The CDR3 spans 13 residues. Germline CDR1 is LNHDA and CDR2 is SQIVND (reference sequence). CDR3 protein: CASSWDGNTEAFF. CDR3 coding DNA: TGTGCCAGTAGTTGGGACGGGAACACTGAAGCTTTCTTT.

V and J are TRBV6-2 or TRBV6-3 and TRBJ2-2; D is undetermined. Germline loops: CDR1 MNHEY, CDR2 SVGEGT. CDR3 length equals 12 residues. Trimming pared 4 bases from V and 4 bases from J, leaving 4 bases between. This CDR3 reads CASSSSTGELFF. The CDR3 nucleotides are TGTGCCAGCAGTTCGTCCACCGGGGAGCTGTTTTTT.

The chain employs TRBV28 and TRBJ2-1; perhaps TRBD2 as D (5 bases). CDR3 size: 16 residues. The V and J ends lost 6 bases and 0 bases respectively, with 15 bases between them. Germline assignment: CDR1 MDHEN and CDR2 SYDVKM. CDR3 bases: TGTGCCAGCAGAACTCACGGGATTAGCTCCTACAATGAGCAGTTCTTC. Amino acid sequence: CASRTHGISSYNEQFF.

This sequence joins TRBV4-3 and TRBJ2-7, with 11 positions matching TRBD2. Germline lookup yields CDR1 LGHNA and CDR2 YSLEER. V lost 5 bases to trimming and J lost 2 bases; unmatched junction nucleotides: 5. The CDR3 is made up of 15 amino acids. Here the CDR3 reads CASSGRLAGPYEQYF. The CDR3 DNA reads TGCGCCAGCAGCGGAAGACTAGCGGGACCCTACGAGCAGTACTTC.

This clonotype was observed many times. J is TRBJ2-1 and V is TRBV7-6; D remains unclear. Trimming took 2 bases from V and 6 from J, leaving 5 bases between them. The CDR3 sequence is 12 residues long. Germline V gene sequence: CDR1 SGHVS, CDR2 FNYEAQ. The CDR3 DNA reads as TGTGCCAGCAGCTTACTCTCCAATGAGCAGTTCTTC. Protein sequence: CASSLLSNEQFF.

This clonotype was detected ten times or more. V and J are TRBV12-3 or TRBV12-4 and TRBJ1-2; TRBD1 matches 9 bases. The V and J ends lost 3 bases and 4 bases, in that order; junction bases with no gene match: 3. The CDR3 sequence is 14 residues long. DNA for the CDR3: TGTGCCAGCAGTTTTTCGGGACAGGGCTATGGCTACACCTTC. This gives the protein CASSFSGQGYGYTF.

This clonotype was seen many times. V usage is TRBV6-5 and J usage is TRBJ2-6, with 8 nucleotides matching TRBD1. The germline V gene encodes CDR1 MNHEY and CDR2 SVGAGI. V shed 4 bases, J shed 1 base, and the junction held 3 bases outside the gene matches. This CDR3 has 16 residues. The CDR3 region is CASSSTGESGANVLTF. CDR3 nucleotide sequence: TGTGCCAGCAGTTCGACAGGGGAGTCTGGGGCCAACGTCCTGACTTTC.

Many counts were recorded for this clonotype. The chain is built from TRBV28 and TRBJ2-1, with 9 bases aligning to TRBD1. The CDR3 loop spans 14 amino acids. Germline CDR1 MDHEN, CDR2 SYDVKM. V shed 8 bases, J shed 4 bases, and the junction held 6 bases outside the gene matches. This CDR3 reads CASQDRGSYNEQFF. In DNA form, the CDR3 reads TGTGCCAGCCAGGACAGGGGTTCATACAATGAGCAGTTCTTC.

This clonotype was recorded a few times. The chain employs TRBV11-3 and TRBJ2-1; TRBD2 matches at 7 bases. V trimming: 11 bases; J trimming: 3 bases; junction bases outside the gene matches: 7. The germline V gene encodes CDR1 SGHNT and CDR2 YENEEA. This CDR3 has 13 residues. CDR3 bases: TGTGCCTCCCAGAGCGGGATCTACAATGAGCAGTTCTTC. Protein: CASQSGIYNEQFF.

This clonotype was observed a few times. V is TRBV29-1 and J is TRBJ2-7, with 11 bases identical to TRBD2. Germline V CDR1 and CDR2: SQVTM, ANQGSEA. The CDR3 is 13 residues long. The J segment lost 3 bases and the V segment lost 6 bases, leaving 4 bases of the junction unmatched. The CDR3 loop reads CSVSGTSGYEQYF. In DNA form, the CDR3 reads TGCAGCGTCTCCGGGACTAGCGGCTACGAGCAGTACTTC.